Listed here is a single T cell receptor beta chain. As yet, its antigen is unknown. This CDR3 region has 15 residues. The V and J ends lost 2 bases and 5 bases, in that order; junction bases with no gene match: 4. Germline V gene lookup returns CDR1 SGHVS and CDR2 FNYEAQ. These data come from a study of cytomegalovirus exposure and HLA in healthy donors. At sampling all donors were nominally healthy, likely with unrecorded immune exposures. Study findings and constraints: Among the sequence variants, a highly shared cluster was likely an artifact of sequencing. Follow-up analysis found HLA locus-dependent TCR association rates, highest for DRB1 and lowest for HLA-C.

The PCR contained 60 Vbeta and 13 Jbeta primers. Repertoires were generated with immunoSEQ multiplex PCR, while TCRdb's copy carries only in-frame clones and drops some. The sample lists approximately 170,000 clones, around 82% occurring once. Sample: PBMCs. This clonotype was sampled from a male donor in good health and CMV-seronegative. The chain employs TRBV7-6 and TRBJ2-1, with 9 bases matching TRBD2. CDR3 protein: CASSLQSGGNNEQFF. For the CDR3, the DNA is TGTGCCAGCAGCTTACAAAGCGGGGGGAACAATGAGCAGTTCTTC.